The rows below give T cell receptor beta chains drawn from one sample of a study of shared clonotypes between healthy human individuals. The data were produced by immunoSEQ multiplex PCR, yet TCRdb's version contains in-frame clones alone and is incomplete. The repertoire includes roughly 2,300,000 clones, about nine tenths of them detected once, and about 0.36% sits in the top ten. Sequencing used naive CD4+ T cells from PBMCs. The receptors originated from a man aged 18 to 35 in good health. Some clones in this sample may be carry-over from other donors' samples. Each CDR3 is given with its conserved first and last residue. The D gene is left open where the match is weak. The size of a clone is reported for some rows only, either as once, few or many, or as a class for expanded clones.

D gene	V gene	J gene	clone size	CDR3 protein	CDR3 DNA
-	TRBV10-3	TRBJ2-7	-	CAISELPGGDRVAYEQYF	TGTGCCATCAGTGAGCTCCCCGGGGGGGACAGGGTAGCCTACGAGCAGTACTTC
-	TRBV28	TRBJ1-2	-	CASSPSGTYGYTF	TGTGCCAGCAGCCCCTCAGGGACTTATGGCTACACCTTC
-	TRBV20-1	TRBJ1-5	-	CSALGPKTQHF	TGCAGTGCCCTCGGGCCGAAGACCCAGCATTTT
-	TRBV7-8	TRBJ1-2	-	CASSSSGTPTNYGYTF	TGTGCCAGCAGCTCCTCCGGGACACCTACCAACTATGGCTACACCTTC
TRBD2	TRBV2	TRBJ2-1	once	CASRRLAGGDNEQFF	TGTGCCAGCAGACGACTAGCGGGAGGGGACAATGAGCAGTTCTTC
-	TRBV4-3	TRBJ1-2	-	CASSQDLRSYGYTF	TGCGCCAGCAGCCAAGATTTAAGGAGCTATGGCTACACCTTC
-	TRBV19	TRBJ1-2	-	CASSTAELYGYTF	TGTGCCAGTAGTACGGCGGAACTGTATGGCTACACCTTC
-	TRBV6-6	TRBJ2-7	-	CASSYSRSSYEQYF	TGTGCCAGCAGTTACTCCCGTTCTTCCTACGAGCAGTACTTC
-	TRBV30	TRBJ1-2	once	CAWSSPGAYGYTF	TGTGCCTGGAGTTCCCCAGGAGCATATGGCTACACCTTC
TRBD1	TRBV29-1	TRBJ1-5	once	CSVEEGTGHQPQHF	TGCAGCGTTGAAGAAGGGACAGGTCATCAGCCCCAGCATTTT
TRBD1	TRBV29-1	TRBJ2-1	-	CSGGQGFYNEQFF	TGCAGCGGTGGACAGGGTTTTTACAATGAGCAGTTCTTC
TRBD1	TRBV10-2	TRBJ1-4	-	CASRRGQGYEKLFF	TGCGCCAGCAGAAGGGGACAGGGATATGAAAAACTGTTTTTT
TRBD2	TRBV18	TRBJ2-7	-	CASSPPAVRERKQYF	TGTGCCAGCTCACCCCCCGCGGTGCGGGAGAGGAAGCAGTACTTC
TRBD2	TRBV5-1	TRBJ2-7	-	CASSDTSGPNGEQYF	TGCGCCAGCAGCGACACTAGCGGGCCCAACGGCGAGCAGTACTTC
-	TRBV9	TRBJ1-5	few	CASSVGPVRNQPQHF	TGTGCCAGCAGCGTAGGTCCGGTCAGGAATCAGCCCCAGCATTTT
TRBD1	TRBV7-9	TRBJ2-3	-	CASSLGTGGADTQYF	TGTGCCAGCAGCTTAGGGACAGGGGGCGCAGATACGCAGTATTTT
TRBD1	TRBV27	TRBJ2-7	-	CASSFRDRGEREQYF	TGTGCCAGCAGTTTTCGGGACAGGGGGGAGAGGGAGCAGTACTTC
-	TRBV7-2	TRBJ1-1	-	CASSFDKNTEAFF	TGTGCCAGCAGCTTCGACAAAAACACTGAAGCTTTCTTT
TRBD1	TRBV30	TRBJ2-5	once	CAWSGTVKETQYF	TGTGCCTGGAGCGGGACAGTTAAAGAGACCCAGTACTTC
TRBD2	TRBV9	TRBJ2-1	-	CASSPGLAGGDFEQFF	TGTGCCAGCAGCCCGGGACTAGCGGGAGGAGATTTCGAGCAGTTCTTC
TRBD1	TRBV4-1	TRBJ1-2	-	CASSHAFPTGQLYGYTF	TGCGCCAGCAGCCATGCCTTCCCGACAGGGCAACTCTATGGCTACACCTTC
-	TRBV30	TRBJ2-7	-	CAGNGIGAYEQYF	TGTGCCGGAAATGGCATCGGGGCTTACGAGCAGTACTTC
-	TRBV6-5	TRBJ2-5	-	CASSQAQETQYF	TGTGCCAGCAGCCAGGCCCAAGAGACCCAGTACTTC
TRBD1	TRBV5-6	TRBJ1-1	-	CASSFAGGRMNTEAFF	TGTGCCAGCAGCTTTGCAGGGGGCAGGATGAACACTGAAGCTTTCTTT